Shown below are 23 T cell receptor beta chains from a single sample sequenced in a study of blood T cells in healthy people across ages. Using a J-beta primer mix together with a sample-barcoded 5' primer, a second PCR was run for about 6 to 12 cycles. One entry per CDR3 protein results from TCRdb running MiXCR on the 5' RACE reads. This table holds roughly 700,000 distinct CDR3 sequences, around half found once. What was sequenced was blood. These receptors were taken from a woman aged 60-70 years in good health.

V usage is TRBV2 and J usage is TRBJ2-7, with 7 nucleotides matching TRBD1. The last part of the DNA fits TRBJ2-5 better; the J call may be wrong. CDR3 length: 15 residues. Germline V gene data show CDR1 as SNHLY and CDR2 as FYNNEI. CDR3 DNA sequence: TGTGCCAGCAGTGCCTCGACAGGGATGGGAGAGACCCAGTACTTC. It encodes CASSASTGMGETQYF.

The chain links TRBV28 to TRBJ2-7; the D gene could be TRBD1 or TRBD2 (5 bases each). The CDR3 extends over 15 amino acids. Germline V gene lookup returns CDR1 MDHEN and CDR2 SYDVKM. The ends were cut back, 4 bases at V and 0 bases at J, with 13 bases in the middle. CDR3 sequence reads: CASSSGPFYSYEQYF. CDR3 sequence (DNA): TGTGCCAGCAGTTCGGGACCTTTTTACTCCTACGAGCAGTACTTC.

The V and J genes are TRBV6-5 and TRBJ1-1; tentatively, D is TRBD1 (5 bases). The CDR3 contains 15 residues. CDR1 MNHEY and CDR2 SVGAGI come from the germline V gene. V shed 2 bases and J shed 4 bases, with 14 bases lying between them. CDR3 DNA sequence: TGTGCCAGCAGTTACAGCGAGGGTGGGGGCACTGAAGCTTTCTTT. Protein product: CASSYSEGGGTEAFF.

The V and J genes are TRBV6-2 or TRBV6-3 and TRBJ2-1; 7 bases agree with TRBD2. The CDR3 is 15 amino acids. V lost 2 bases and J lost 6; bases outside the gene matches: 7. CDR1 is MNHEY, CDR2 SVGEGT, per germline. Here the CDR3 reads CASSYAGEVGNEQFF. The CDR3 nucleotides are TGTGCCAGCAGTTACGCGGGAGAGGTGGGCAATGAGCAGTTCTTC.

The chain couples TRBV12-3 or TRBV12-4 to TRBJ2-1; D may be TRBD2 (6 bases). The CDR3 contains 12 residues. Trimming cost V 5 bases and J 15 bases, with 17 bases left between them. CDR3 region: CASSPDSRGWFF. In DNA, the CDR3 is TGTGCCAGCAGTCCCGACAGCCGGGGGTGGTTCTTC.

This clonotype was detected a few times. V and J are TRBV20-1 and TRBJ2-5; D uncertain. Germline V gene data show CDR1 as DFQATT and CDR2 as SNEGSKA (reference sequence). The CDR3 sequence is 14 residues long. The V end was cut by 6 bases, the J end by 5 bases, with 19 bases between. The CDR3 nucleotides are TGCAGTGCCCCTGGGCCGAACCTAAGGGAGACCCAGTACTTC. Translated, it gives CSAPGPNLRETQYF.

This chain uses TRBV12-3 or TRBV12-4 with TRBJ2-7, with TRBD1 matching 8 bases. The CDR3 has 13 amino acids. V shed 5 bases and J 4 bases; nucleotides not matched to a gene: 4. CDR3 sequence (DNA): TGTGCCAGCAGTCCGGGACAGGATTACGAGCAGTACTTC. Its protein product is CASSPGQDYEQYF.

This clonotype is a singleton in its sample. V is TRBV2 and J is TRBJ2-1; 8 positions match TRBD1. Trimming took 5 bases from V and 6 from J; bases not matched to a gene: 6. CDR1 and CDR2 from the germline V gene are SNHLY and FYNNEI. There are 14 residues in the CDR3. The CDR3 nucleotides are TGTGCCAGCAGTTCAGGGGGCGCAGGCAATGAGCAGTTCTTC. It yields the protein CASSSGGAGNEQFF.

The chain couples TRBV7-3 to TRBJ2-1, with TRBD2 matching over 10 bases. This CDR3 has 15 amino acids. Germline CDR1 SGHTA, CDR2 FQGTGA. V shed 4 bases and J 4 bases; nucleotides not matched to a gene: 4. CDR3 amino acids: CASSSSGSGYNEQFF. In nucleotides, the CDR3 is TGTGCCAGCAGCTCTAGCGGGAGTGGATACAATGAGCAGTTCTTC.

The chain combines TRBV20-1 with TRBJ2-3; unclear D gene. This CDR3 is 15 amino acids long. Looked up from germline, CDR1 is DFQATT and CDR2 is SNEGSKA (reference sequence). Trimming stripped 0 bases from V and 4 bases from J, with 14 bases between. As DNA, the CDR3 is TGCAGTGCTAGAGATTTGCTGGACCACCCAGATACGCAGTATTTT. Protein sequence: CSARDLLDHPDTQYF.

Notes on this clonotype: One end of the junction is discordant with germline, which a read error may explain. The rearrangement joins TRBV4-2 to TRBJ1-1; D not resolved. Germline loops: CDR1 LGHNA, CDR2 YNFKEQ. CDR3 length: 15 residues. The chain's CDR3 is CASSQDPGMNTEAFF. DNA for the CDR3: TGTGCCAGCAGCCAAGACCCGGGTATGAACACTGAGGCTTTCTTT.

V and J are TRBV27 and TRBJ2-7; D is unclear. Germline V gene sequence: CDR1 MNHEY, CDR2 SMNVEV (reference sequence). The CDR3 totals 13 residues. The V gene lost 7 bases and the J gene lost 2 bases, with 12 bases spanning the gap. CDR3 bases: TGTGCCAGCACCCAGCCGGGCACCTACGAGCAGTACTTC. Protein: CASTQPGTYEQYF.

Of note for this clonotype: With a much larger clone just one base away, this may be a read error. V is TRBV6-6 and J is TRBJ2-7; perhaps TRBD2 as D (5 bases). The J call may be incorrect, as the DNA end agrees better with TRBJ2-5. CDR3 length equals 13 residues. Germline V gene data show CDR1 as MNHNY and CDR2 as SVGAGI (reference sequence). The DNA of the CDR3 is TGTGCCAACAGTTTACTAGGGAGAGAGACCCAGTACTTC. This gives the protein CANSLLGRETQYF.

This chain joins TRBV28 and TRBJ1-1, with 7 bases that match TRBD1. CDR3 size: 15 residues. The junction had 15 bases not matched to a gene; V was cut back by 10 bases and J by 4 bases. The V gene's germline CDR1 is MDHEN and CDR2 SYDVKM. The CDR3 here is CANRGPLGMGTEAFF. CDR3 bases: TGTGCCAACAGGGGCCCCCTGGGGATGGGCACTGAAGCTTTCTTT. Full variable domain (rest looked up from reference TRBV28 and TRBJ1-1): DVKVTQSSRYLVKRTGEKVFLECVQDMDHENMFWYRQDPGLGLRLIYFSYDVKMKEKGDIPEGYSVSREKKERFSLILESASTNQTSMYLCANRGPLGMGTEAFFGQGTRLTVV.

The V and J genes are TRBV6-2 or TRBV6-3 and TRBJ2-3; 12 nucleotides align to TRBD2. V dropped 6 bases and J dropped 8; count of bases not matched to a gene: 6. The CDR3 has 14 residues. Germline V CDR1 and CDR2: MNHEY, SVGEGT. The CDR3 here is CASRSGTSGFTQYF. Written as DNA, the CDR3 is TGTGCCAGCAGATCCGGGACTAGCGGGTTTACGCAGTATTTT.

The rearrangement joins TRBV20-1 to TRBJ2-1; 8 nucleotides agree with TRBD2. This CDR3 is 15 amino acids long. V was clipped by 1 base and J by 6 bases; unmatched bases: 8. The germline gives CDR1 DFQATT, CDR2 SNEGSKA (reference sequence). Here the CDR3 reads CSARAHTGTSNEQFF. In DNA form, the CDR3 reads TGCAGTGCTAGAGCACATACCGGGACTAGCAATGAGCAGTTCTTC.

In this sample, this clonotype turned up once. The chain couples TRBV10-3 to TRBJ2-1, with 10 bases aligning to TRBD2. After removal of 11 bases from V and 9 bases from J, the junction contained 13 bases not matched to a gene. Germline V lookup: CDR1 ENHRY, CDR2 SYGVKD. The CDR3 runs to 14 residues. The CDR3 is CASASGRASSEQFF. The CDR3 nucleotides are TGTGCCTCGGCCAGCGGGAGGGCCAGCAGTGAGCAGTTCTTC.

The CDR3 DNA is TGTGCCAGCAGCCGCCCCCCCGGACAGATGAACACTGAAGCTTTCTTT. Protein: CASSRPPGQMNTEAFF. The V and J genes are TRBV7-9 and TRBJ1-1; maybe TRBD1 (6 bases). Looked up from germline, CDR1 is SEHNR and CDR2 is FQNEAQ (reference sequence). The CDR3 is made up of 16 amino acids. The ends were cut back, 5 bases at V and 0 bases at J, with 16 bases in the middle.

V gene TRBV28 combines with J gene TRBJ2-7; D not resolved. The J call may be wrong; the DNA end is better matched by TRBJ2-5. This CDR3 is built from 12 residues. From germline, CDR1 is MDHEN and CDR2 SYDVKM. CDR3 amino acids: CASSYYAETQYF. The CDR3 coding sequence is TGTGCCAGCAGTTACTACGCGGAGACCCAGTACTTC.

This clonotype was found a few times. V usage is TRBV7-2 and J usage is TRBJ2-3; TRBD2 matches 10 bases. CDR3 length equals 16 residues. V shed 2 bases and J 4 bases; nucleotides not matched to a gene: 6. Germline CDR1 reads SGHTA; CDR2 reads FQGNSA. The chain's CDR3 is CASSLRPSGRPDTQYF. CDR3 DNA: TGTGCCAGCAGCTTAAGGCCTAGCGGGAGACCAGATACGCAGTATTTT.

This clonotype was recorded at least ten times. The V and J genes are TRBV29-1 and TRBJ2-5; 8 bases map to TRBD1. This CDR3 region has 12 residues. Losses at the gene ends were 2 bases for V and 5 bases for J; bases not matched to a gene: 1. CDR1 and CDR2 from the germline V gene are SQVTM and ANQGSEA. CDR3 residues: CSVEQGAETQYF. The CDR3 DNA follows: TGCAGCGTTGAACAGGGGGCTGAGACCCAGTACTTC. The entire variable domain, with the rest obtained from reference TRBV29-1 and TRBJ2-5, is as follows: SAVISQKPSRDICQRGTSLTIQCQVDSQVTMMFWYRQQPGQSLTLIATANQGSEATYESGFVIDKFPISRPNLTFSTLTVSNMSPEDSSIYLCSVEQGAETQYFGPGTRLLVL.

Details on this clonotype: A much larger clone sits a single nucleotide away, making a read error possible. This rearrangement joins TRBV29-1 to TRBJ2-1; the D is unclear. Near its end, the DNA agrees better with TRBJ2-7, so the J call may be wrong. CDR1 and CDR2 (germline): SQVTM, ANQGSEA. The CDR3 contains 10 residues. For the CDR3, the DNA is TGCAGCGTTGCCAACAATGAGCAGTACTTC. Translated: CSVANNEQYF.

The gene calls are TRBV7-2 and TRBJ2-3, with 7 bases identical to TRBD1. J lost 2 bases, V lost 5 bases, and 7 bases had no gene match. The CDR3 is 15 residues long. Germline V CDR1 and CDR2: SGHTA, FQGNSA. The CDR3 DNA sequence: TGTGCCAGCAGCAAAAAAGGGGGCATCACAGATACGCAGTATTTT. Translation gives CASSKKGGITDTQYF. The full variable domain, completed using reference TRBV7-2 and TRBJ2-3, is GAGVSQSPSNKVTEKGKDVELRCDPISGHTALYWYRQSLGQGLEFLIYFQGNSAPDKSGLPSDRFSAERTGGSVSTLTIQRTQQEDSAVYLCASSKKGGITDTQYFGPGTRLTVL.